This TCR beta chain was retrieved from a study of T cells expressing NK-cell markers. Study-wide context: Just one sequenced donor of eight was HCMV-seronegative, while seven were seropositive. Study-wide findings and caveats: The dominant NKG2C+ clonotypes represented about 1.0-7.5% of CD8+ T cells in about six donors. The CD3+CD56-NKG2C+ fraction was also led by these clonotypes in several donors.

The CDR3 consists of 14 residues. Notes on this clonotype: Its antigen is not known.

TCRdb reprocessed the 5' RACE reads and reports one entry per CDR3 protein, with no DNA. The listing records 250,000 to 300,000 distinct CDR3 sequences. The clonotype comes from a woman between 18 and 69 years old in good health. Sequencing was carried out using blood T cells: a sorted CD56 or NKG2C T cell subset, CD4+ or CD8+ T cells, or bulk PBMC T cells (not recorded which). The chain joins TRBV12-3 or TRBV12-4 to TRBJ2-5; the D call from TCRdb, TRBD1, cannot be confirmed without DNA. The CDR3 loop is CASSLTGGLETQYF.